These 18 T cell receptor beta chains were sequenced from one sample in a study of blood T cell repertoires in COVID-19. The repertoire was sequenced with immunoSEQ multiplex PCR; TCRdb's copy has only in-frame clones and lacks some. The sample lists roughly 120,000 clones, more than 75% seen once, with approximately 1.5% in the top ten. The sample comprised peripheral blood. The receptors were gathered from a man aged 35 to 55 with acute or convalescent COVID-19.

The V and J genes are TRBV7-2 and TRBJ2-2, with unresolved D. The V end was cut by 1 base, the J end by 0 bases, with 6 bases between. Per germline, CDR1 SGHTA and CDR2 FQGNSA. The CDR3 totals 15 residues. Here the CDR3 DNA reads TGTGCCAGCAGCTTAGTCCCTGCGAACACCGGGGAGCTGTTTTTT. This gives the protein CASSLVPANTGELFF.

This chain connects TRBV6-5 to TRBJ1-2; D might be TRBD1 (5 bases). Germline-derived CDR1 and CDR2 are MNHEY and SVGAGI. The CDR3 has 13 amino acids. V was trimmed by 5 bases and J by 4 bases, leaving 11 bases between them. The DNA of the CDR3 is TGTGCCAGCAGTCCCGTCGGGGGCTATGGCTACACCTTC. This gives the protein CASSPVGGYGYTF.

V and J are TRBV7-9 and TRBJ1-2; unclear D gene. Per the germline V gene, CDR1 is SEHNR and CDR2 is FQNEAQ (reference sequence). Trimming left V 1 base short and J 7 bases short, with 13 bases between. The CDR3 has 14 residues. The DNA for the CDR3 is TGTGCCAGCAGCTTAGATCTCCTAGGAGCTGGCTACACCTTC. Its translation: CASSLDLLGAGYTF.

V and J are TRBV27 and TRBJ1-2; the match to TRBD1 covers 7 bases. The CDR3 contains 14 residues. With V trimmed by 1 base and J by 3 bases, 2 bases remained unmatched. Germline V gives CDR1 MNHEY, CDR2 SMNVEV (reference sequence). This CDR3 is CASSLWDSYYGYTF. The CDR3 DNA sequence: TGTGCCAGCAGTTTATGGGACAGCTACTATGGCTACACCTTC.

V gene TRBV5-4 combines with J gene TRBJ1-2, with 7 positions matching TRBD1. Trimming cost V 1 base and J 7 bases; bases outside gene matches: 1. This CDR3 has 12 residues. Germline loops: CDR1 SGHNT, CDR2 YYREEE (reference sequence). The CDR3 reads CASSLTGAGYTF. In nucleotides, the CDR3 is TGTGCCAGCAGCTTGACAGGGGCTGGCTACACCTTC.

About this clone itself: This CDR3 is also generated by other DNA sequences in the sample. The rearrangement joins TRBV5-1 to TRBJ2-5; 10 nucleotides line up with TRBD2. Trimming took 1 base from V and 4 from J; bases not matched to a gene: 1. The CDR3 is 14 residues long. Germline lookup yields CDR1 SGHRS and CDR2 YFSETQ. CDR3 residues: CASSLSSGGETQYF. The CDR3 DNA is TGCGCCAGCAGCTTGTCTAGCGGGGGAGAGACCCAGTACTTC.

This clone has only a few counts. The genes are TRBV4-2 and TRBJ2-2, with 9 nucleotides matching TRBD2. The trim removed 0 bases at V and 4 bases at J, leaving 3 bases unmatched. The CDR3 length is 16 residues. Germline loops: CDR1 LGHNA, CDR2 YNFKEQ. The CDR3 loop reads CASSQDVAGVTGELFF. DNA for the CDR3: TGTGCCAGCAGCCAAGATGTAGCGGGGGTCACCGGGGAGCTGTTTTTT.

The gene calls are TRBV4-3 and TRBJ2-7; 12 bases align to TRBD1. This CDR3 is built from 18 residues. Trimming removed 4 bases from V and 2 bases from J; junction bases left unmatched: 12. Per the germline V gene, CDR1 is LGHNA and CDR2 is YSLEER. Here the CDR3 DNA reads TGCGCCAGCAGCCCCGGCCCGGGACAGGGGGCAAGAGCCTACGAGCAGTACTTC. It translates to CASSPGPGQGARAYEQYF.

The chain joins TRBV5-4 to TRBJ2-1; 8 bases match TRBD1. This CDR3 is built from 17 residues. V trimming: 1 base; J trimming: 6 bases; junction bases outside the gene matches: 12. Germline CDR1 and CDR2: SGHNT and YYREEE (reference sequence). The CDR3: CASSLRRGQGALNEQFF. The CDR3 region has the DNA TGTGCCAGCAGCTTGCGACGGGGGCAGGGGGCGCTCAATGAGCAGTTCTTC.

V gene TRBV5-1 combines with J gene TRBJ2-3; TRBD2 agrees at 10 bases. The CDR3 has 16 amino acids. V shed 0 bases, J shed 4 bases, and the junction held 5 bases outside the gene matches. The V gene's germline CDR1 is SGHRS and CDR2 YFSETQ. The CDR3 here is CASSLGGLAAADTQYF. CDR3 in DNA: TGCGCCAGCAGCTTGGGCGGACTAGCGGCAGCAGATACGCAGTATTTT.

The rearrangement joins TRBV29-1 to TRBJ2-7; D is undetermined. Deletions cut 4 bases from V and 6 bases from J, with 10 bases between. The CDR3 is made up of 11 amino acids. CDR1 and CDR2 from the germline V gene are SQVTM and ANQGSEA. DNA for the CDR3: TGCAGCGTTGCCGTGATCGGCGAGCAGTACTTC. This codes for CSVAVIGEQYF.

Here the CDR3 reads CASSPSADTQYF. In DNA, the CDR3 is TGTGCCAGCTCACCATCGGCAGATACGCAGTATTTT. The J gene is TRBJ2-3, the V gene TRBV18; D is undetermined. Germline assignment: CDR1 KGHSH and CDR2 LQKENI. The V end was cut by 2 bases, the J end by 4 bases, with 4 bases between. The CDR3 spans 12 residues. The full variable domain, with the rest looked up from reference TRBV18 and TRBJ2-3, is NAGVMQNPRHLVRRRGQEARLRCSPMKGHSHVYWYRQLPEEGLKFMVYLQKENIIDESGMPKERFSAEFPKEGPSILRIQQVVRGDSAAYFCASSPSADTQYFGPGTRLTVL.

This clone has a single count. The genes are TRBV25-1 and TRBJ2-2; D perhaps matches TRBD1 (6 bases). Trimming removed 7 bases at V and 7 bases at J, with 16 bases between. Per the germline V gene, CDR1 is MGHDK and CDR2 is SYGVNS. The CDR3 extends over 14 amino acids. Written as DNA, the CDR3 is TGTGCCAGCACCCCCAGGGGCGTGGGCGGGGAGCTGTTTTTT. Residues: CASTPRGVGGELFF.

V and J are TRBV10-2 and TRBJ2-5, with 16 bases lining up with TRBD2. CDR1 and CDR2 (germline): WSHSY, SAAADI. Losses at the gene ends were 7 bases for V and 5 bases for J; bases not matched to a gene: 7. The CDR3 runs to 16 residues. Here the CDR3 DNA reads TGCGCCAGCAAAGGGACTAGCGGGGGGGCACGGGAGACCCAGTACTTC. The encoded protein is CASKGTSGGARETQYF.

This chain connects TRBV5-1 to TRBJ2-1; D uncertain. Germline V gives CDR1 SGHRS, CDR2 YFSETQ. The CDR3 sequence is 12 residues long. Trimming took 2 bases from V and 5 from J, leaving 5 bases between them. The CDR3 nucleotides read TGCGCCAGCAGCTTCGCAGACAATGAGCAGTTCTTC. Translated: CASSFADNEQFF.

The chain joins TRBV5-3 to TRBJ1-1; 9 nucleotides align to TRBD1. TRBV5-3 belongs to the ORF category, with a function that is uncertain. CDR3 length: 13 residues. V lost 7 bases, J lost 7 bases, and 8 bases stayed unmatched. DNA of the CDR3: TGTGCCAGACCGACAGGGGGTAAAAGTGAAGCTTTCTTT. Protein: CARPTGGKSEAFF.

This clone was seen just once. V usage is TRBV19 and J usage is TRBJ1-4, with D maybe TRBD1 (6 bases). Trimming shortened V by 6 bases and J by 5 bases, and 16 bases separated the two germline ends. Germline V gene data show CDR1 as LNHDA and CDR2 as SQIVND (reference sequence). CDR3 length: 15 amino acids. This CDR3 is CASSRDTRRNEKLFF. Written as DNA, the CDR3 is TGTGCCAGTAGCCGGGACACACGGAGGAATGAAAAACTGTTTTTT.

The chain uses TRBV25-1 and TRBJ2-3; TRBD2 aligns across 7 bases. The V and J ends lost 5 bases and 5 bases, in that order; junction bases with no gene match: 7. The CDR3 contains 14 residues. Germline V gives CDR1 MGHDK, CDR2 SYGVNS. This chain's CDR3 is CASSRRESGDTQYF. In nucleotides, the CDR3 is TGTGCCAGCAGTCGGCGGGAGTCGGGAGATACGCAGTATTTT.